This TCR beta chain was sequenced in a study of shared clonotypes between healthy human individuals. Overall study context: The donor pool was made up of a couple of women and three men aged 18 to 49.

Concerning this clone itself: A junction end diverges from the germline sequence, so it may reflect a read error.

Per the germline V gene, CDR1 is MDHEN and CDR2 is SYDVKM. The CDR3 has 13 residues. The study ran the assay at deep level. The repertoire was sequenced with immunoSEQ multiplex PCR; TCRdb's copy has only in-frame clones and lacks some. The sample lists some 2.3 million clones, approximately 95% seen once, with about 0.39% in the top ten. This TCR derives from a young man in good health. Some clones in this sample may be carry-over from other donors' samples. Sequencing was carried out using naive CD4+ T cells from PBMCs. Subset noted: CD45RA+ positively selected. The chain employs TRBV28 and TRBJ2-4; 9 bases map to TRBD1. The CDR3 DNA sequence: TGTGCCAGCAGTTTCACACAGGGGGCGCTGGGGGATTTC. Protein product: CASSFTQGALGDF.